This TCR beta chain was captured by sequencing in a study of T cell repertoires in cytomegalovirus infection. Study-wide points: HLA-C-restricted CMV-specific TCR beta clonotypes were dominant in the ex vivo response.

This clonotype was counted many times. Its target is unknown. TCRdb independently ran MiXCR on the reads; one entry per CDR3 protein. Of approximately 1,000,000 distinct CDR3 sequences listed, approximately 33% were seen once; the top ten hold roughly 13%. The V and J ends lost 5 bases and 2 bases, in that order; junction bases with no gene match: 9. Germline loops: CDR1 SGHVS, CDR2 FNYEAQ. The CDR3 consists of 15 residues. This TCR derives from a human donor in good health (CMV status not recorded). Some clones in this sample may be carry-over from other donors' samples. The rearrangement uses TRBV7-6 and TRBJ2-7; TRBD1 matches at 7 bases. The sample consisted of cultured CD8+ T cells from PBMCs, taken from culture after CMV antigen stimulation. CDR3 nucleotide sequence: TGTGCCAGCAGCCCCCCAGGGGGAAAGGCCTACGAGCAGTACTTC. As protein: CASSPPGGKAYEQYF.